This TCR beta chain originates from a study of blood T cell repertoires in COVID-19. Overall study: Specimens from acute and convalescent COVID-19 originated in the United States, Italy and Spain. Sample material is recorded as cDNA or gDNA derived from T cells, B-cell-depleted T cells, or PBMCs.

The CDR3 totals 13 residues, both ends included. Authors' analysis steps: Quantification of nucleated cells was approximated via reference gene primer amplification. Here immunoSEQ multiplex PCR was the method, and the copy in TCRdb shows in-frame clones only, minus some. Clone size and V and J calls were adopted from that table, with D and trimming inferred from the DNA. This table has some 120,000 clones, around 81% appearing once. Worth noting for this clone: Because the CDR3's place on the DNA is in doubt, the DNA is left out and the CDR3 is given as listed by TCRdb.

J is TRBJ2-3 and V is TRBV7-5; the table gives TRBD2 as D, unverified against the DNA. TRBV7-5 is labeled a pseudogene. Sequencing input: peripheral blood. The clonotype originates from a human donor in a cohort sampled during active COVID-19. This CDR3 reads CVMVGEGTDTQYF.